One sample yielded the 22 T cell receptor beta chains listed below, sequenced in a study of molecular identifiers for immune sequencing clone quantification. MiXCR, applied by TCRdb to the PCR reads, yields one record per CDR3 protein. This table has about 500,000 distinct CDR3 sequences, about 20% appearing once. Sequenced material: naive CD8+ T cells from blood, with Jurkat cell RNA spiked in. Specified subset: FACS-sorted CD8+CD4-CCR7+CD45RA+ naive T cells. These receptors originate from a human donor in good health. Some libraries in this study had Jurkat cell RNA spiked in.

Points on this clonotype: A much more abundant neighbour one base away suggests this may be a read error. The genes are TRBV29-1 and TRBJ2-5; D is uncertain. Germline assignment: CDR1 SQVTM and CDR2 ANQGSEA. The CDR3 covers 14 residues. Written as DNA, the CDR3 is TGCAGCGTTAAAAGGGCGTCTTTACAAGAGACCCTGTACTTC. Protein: CSVKRASLQETLYF.

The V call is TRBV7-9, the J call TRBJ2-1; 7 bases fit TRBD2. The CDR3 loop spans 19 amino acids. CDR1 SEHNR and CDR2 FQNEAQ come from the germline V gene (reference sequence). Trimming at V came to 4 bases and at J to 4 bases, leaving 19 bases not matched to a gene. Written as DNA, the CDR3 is TGTGCCAGCAGCTCAACCCGAACCACTTCTCGCGGGAGTTACAATGAGCAGTTCTTC. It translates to CASSSTRTTSRGSYNEQFF.

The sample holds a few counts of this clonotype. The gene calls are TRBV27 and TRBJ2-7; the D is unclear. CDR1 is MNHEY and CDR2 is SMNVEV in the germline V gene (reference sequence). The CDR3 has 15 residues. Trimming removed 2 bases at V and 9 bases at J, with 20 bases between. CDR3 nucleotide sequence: TGTGCCAGCAGTTTAGGGGTCCTGGGGTTGTCTGTGCAGTACTTC. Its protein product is CASSLGVLGLSVQYF.

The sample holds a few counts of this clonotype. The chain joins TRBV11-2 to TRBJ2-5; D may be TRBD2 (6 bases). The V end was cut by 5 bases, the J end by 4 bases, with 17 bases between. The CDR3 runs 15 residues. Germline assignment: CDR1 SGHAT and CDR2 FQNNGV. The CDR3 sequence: CASSPGVGSRETQYF. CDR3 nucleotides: TGTGCCAGCAGCCCGGGGGTAGGGAGCAGAGAGACCCAGTACTTC.

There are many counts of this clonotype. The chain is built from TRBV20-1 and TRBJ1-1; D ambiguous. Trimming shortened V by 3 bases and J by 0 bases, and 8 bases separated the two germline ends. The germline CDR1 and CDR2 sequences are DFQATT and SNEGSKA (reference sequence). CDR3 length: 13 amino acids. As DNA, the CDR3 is TGCAGTGCTAGGACGGCCATGAACACTGAAGCTTTCTTT. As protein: CSARTAMNTEAFF.

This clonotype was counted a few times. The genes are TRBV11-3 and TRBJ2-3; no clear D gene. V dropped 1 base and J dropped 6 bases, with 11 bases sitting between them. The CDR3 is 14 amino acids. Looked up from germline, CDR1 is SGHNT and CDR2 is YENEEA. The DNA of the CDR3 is TGTGCCAGCAGCTTAGCCCCTTACACCGATACGCAGTATTTT. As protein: CASSLAPYTDTQYF. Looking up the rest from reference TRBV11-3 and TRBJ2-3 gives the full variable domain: EAGVVQSPRYKIIEKKQPVAFWCNPISGHNTLYWYLQNLGQGPELLIRYENEEAVDDSQLPKDRFSAERLKGVDSTLKIQPAELGDSAVYLCASSLAPYTDTQYFGPGTRLTVL.

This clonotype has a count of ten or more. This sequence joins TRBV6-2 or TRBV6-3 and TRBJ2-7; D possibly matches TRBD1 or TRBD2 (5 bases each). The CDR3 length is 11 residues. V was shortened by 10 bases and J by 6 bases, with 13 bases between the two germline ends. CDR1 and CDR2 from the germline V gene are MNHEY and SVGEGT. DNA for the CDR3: TGTGCCACAGTTGGGGGTTCCGAGCAGTACTTC. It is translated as CATVGGSEQYF.

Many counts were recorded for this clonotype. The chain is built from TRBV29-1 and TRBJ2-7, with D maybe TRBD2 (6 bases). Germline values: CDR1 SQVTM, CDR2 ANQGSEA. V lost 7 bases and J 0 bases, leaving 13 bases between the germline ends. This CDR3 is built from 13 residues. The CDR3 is CSAGGISSYEQYF. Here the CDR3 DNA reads TGCAGCGCCGGAGGGATTAGCTCCTACGAGCAGTACTTC.

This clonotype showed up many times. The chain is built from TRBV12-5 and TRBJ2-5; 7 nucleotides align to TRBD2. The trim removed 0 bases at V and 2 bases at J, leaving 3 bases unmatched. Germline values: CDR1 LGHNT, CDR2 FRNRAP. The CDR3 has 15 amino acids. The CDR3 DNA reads TGTGCTAGTGGTTTGGTACCCGGGGGGCAAGAGACCCAGTACTTC. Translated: CASGLVPGGQETQYF.

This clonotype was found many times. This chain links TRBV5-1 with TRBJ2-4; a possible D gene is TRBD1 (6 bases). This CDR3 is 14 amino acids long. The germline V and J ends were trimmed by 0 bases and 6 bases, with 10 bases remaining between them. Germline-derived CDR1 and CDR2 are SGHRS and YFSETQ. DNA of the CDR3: TGCGCCAGCAGCTTGGAACAGGGTATAAACATTCAGTACTTC. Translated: CASSLEQGINIQYF.

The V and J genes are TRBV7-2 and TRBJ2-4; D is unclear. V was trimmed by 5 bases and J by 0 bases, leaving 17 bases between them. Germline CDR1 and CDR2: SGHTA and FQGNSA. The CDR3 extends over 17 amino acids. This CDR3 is CASSRPRTDLAKNIQYF. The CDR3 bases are TGTGCCAGCAGCCGACCCAGGACGGACCTAGCCAAAAACATTCAGTACTTC.

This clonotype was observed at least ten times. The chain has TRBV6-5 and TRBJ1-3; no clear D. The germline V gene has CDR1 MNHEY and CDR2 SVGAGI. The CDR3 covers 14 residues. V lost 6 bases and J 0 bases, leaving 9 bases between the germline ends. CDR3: CASSQSASGNTIYF. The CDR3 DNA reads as TGTGCCAGCAGCCAGTCAGCCTCTGGAAACACCATATATTTT.

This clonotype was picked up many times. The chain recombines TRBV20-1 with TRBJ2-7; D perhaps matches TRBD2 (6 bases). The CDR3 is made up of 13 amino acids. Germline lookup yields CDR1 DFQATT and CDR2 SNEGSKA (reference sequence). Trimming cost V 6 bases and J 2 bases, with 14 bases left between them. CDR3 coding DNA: TGCAGTGCCCCGGGACTTCATACCTACGAGCAGTACTTC. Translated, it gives CSAPGLHTYEQYF.

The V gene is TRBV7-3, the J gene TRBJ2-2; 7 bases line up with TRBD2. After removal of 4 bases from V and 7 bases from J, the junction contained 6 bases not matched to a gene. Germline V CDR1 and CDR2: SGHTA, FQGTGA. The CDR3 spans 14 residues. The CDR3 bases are TGTGCCAGCAGCTATTTTGCGGGAGTCGGGGAGCTGTTTTTT. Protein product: CASSYFAGVGELFF.

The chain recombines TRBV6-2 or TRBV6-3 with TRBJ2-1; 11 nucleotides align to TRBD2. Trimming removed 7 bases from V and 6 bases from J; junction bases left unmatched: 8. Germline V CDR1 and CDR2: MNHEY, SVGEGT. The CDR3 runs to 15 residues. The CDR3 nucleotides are TGTGCCAGCACCGTCCTAGCGGGGGGTGCCAATGAGCAGTTCTTC. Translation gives CASTVLAGGANEQFF.

The CDR3 region has the DNA TGCAGTGCTGAAGGGGCTAGCGGGAGGCCTAGCTCCTACGAGCAGTACTTC. Amino acids: CSAEGASGRPSSYEQYF. The chain joins TRBV20-1 to TRBJ2-7; 11 bases agree with TRBD2. The V and J ends lost 5 bases and 0 bases, in that order; junction bases with no gene match: 12. This CDR3 region has 17 residues. Germline V gene lookup returns CDR1 DFQATT and CDR2 SNEGSKA (reference sequence).

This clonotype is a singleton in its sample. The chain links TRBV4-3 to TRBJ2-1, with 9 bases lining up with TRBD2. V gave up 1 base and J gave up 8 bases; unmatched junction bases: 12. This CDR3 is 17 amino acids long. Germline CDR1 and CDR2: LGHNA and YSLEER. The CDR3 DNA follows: TGCGCCAGCAGCCAAGGGCTAGCGGGATTGGGTTGGGATGAGCAGTTCTTC. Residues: CASSQGLAGLGWDEQFF.

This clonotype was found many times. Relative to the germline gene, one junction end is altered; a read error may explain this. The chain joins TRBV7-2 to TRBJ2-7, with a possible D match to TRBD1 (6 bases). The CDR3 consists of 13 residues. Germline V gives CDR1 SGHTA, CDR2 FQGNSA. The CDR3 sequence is CASSPWTDAEKYF. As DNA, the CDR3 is TGTGCCAGCAGCCCTTGGACAGATGCCGAGAAGTACTTC.

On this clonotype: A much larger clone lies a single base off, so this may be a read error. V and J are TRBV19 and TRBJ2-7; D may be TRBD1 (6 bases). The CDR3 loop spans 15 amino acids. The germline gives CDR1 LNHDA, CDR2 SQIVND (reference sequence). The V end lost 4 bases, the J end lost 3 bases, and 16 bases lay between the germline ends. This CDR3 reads CASSTGTTGGYEQYF. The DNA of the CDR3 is TGTGCCAGTAGTACCGGGACAACCGGAGGCTACGAGCAGTACTTC.

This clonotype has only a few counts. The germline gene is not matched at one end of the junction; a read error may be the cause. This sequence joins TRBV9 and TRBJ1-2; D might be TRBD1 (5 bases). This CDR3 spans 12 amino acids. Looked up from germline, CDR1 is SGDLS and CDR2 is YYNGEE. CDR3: CASKGNHYGYTF. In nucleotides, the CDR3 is TGTGCCAGCAAGGGGAATCACTACGGCTACACCTTC.

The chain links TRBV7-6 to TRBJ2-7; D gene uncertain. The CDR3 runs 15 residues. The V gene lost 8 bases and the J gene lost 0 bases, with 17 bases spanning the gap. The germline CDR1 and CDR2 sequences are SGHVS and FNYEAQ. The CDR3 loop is CASGPEGIHSYEQYF. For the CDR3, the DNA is TGTGCCAGCGGCCCCGAAGGGATCCACTCCTACGAGCAGTACTTC.

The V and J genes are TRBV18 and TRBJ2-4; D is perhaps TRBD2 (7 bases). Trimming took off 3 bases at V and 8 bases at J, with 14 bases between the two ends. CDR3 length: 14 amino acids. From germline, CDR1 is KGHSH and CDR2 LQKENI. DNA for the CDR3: TGTGCCAGCTCACCGGCGGGGGCCGTGGACATTCAGTACTTC. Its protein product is CASSPAGAVDIQYF.